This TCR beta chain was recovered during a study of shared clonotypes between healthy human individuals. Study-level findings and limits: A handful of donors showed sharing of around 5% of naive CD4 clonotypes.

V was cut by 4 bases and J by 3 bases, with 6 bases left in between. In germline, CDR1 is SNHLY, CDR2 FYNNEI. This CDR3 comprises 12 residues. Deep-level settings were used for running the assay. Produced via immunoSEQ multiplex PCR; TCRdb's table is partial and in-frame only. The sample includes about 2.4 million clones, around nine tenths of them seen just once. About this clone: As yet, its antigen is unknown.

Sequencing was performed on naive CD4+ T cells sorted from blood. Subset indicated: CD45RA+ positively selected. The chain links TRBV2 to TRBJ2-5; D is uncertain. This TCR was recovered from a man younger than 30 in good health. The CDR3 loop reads CASSVWEETQYF. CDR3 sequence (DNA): TGTGCCAGCAGTGTCTGGGAAGAGACCCAGTACTTC.